A single T cell receptor (beta chain) is shown here with its context. TCRdb re-analysed the RT-PCR reads in MiXCR, keeping a single row per CDR3 protein. The sample includes some 480,000 distinct CDR3 sequences, approximately 9.9% of them seen just once. The record originates from a study of response to subunit inactivated influenza vaccine. The CDR3 covers 15 residues. Per the germline V gene, CDR1 is DFQATT and CDR2 is SNEGSKA (reference sequence). V was shortened by 0 bases and J by 3 bases, with 12 bases between the two germline ends. This chain connects TRBV20-1 to TRBJ1-5, with a tentative D call TRBD1 (6 bases). Source: PBMCs from blood, taken 45 days after vaccination. The source of this sequence is a man aged 50 to 59 who received an inactivated influenza vaccine. The CDR3 loop is CSARDYGQSNQPQHF. The CDR3, as DNA: TGCAGTGCTAGAGATTACGGACAGTCCAATCAGCCCCAGCATTTT.